A selection of T cell receptor beta chains follows, all from one sample in a study of T cells in Graves' hyperthyroidism and ophthalmopathy. Via MiXCR, TCRdb re-called the multiplex PCR reads, giving one row per CDR3 protein. The data show under 650,000 distinct CDR3 sequences, around 16% seen once. The material sequenced was blood. The receptor source for this set is a woman aged 30 to 39 with Graves' hyperthyroidism. CDR3s leave out the opening cysteine and the closing phenylalanine or tryptophan.

V gene: TRBV20-1
CDR3 protein: SARAGVVRDTQY

V gene: TRBV7-2
CDR3 protein: ASSLRWNEQF

V gene: TRBV2
CDR3 protein: ASSEKWLVTEAF

V gene: TRBV3-1
CDR3 protein: ASSQESWGNWTFGEQY

V gene: TRBV5-1
CDR3 protein: ASSLGTPVDSPLH

V gene: TRBV5-1
CDR3 protein: ASSSAQNTGELF

V gene: TRBV15
CDR3 protein: ATSKAGPTEAF

V gene: TRBV19
CDR3 protein: ASSMTGQDAANYGYT

V gene: TRBV29-1
CDR3 protein: SVEDGEDGENYEQY

V gene: TRBV15
CDR3 protein: ATSRGHTQY

V gene: TRBV3-1
CDR3 protein: ASSQGGGGWQY

V gene: TRBV12-3/TRBV12-4
CDR3 protein: ASSLRAGGDQETQY

V gene: TRBV2
CDR3 protein: ASSEGGAGGEKLF

V gene: TRBV3-2
CDR3 protein: ASSQSDGEAF

V gene: TRBV2
CDR3 protein: ASRADSNQPQH

V gene: TRBV30
CDR3 protein: AWSPGAMNTEAF

V gene: TRBV28
CDR3 protein: ASSSPGDTDTQY

V gene: TRBV7-2
CDR3 protein: ASSSRTGSYNEQF

V gene: TRBV6-5
CDR3 protein: ASSYSTPPGNTEAF

V gene: TRBV28
CDR3 protein: ASNLPGVNYEQY

V gene: TRBV29-1
CDR3 protein: SVRRGEKGTSVADTQY

V gene: TRBV2
CDR3 protein: ASSERTSTDTQY

V gene: TRBV28
CDR3 protein: ASNNPRYEQY

V gene: TRBV5-1
CDR3 protein: ASSLLTSVEQF

V gene: TRBV29-1
CDR3 protein: SVAPGAGNTIY

V gene: TRBV28
CDR3 protein: ASSLKSDIGELF

V gene: TRBV27
CDR3 protein: ASRDGQGVPDTQY

V gene: TRBV9
CDR3 protein: ASSVDFGLAGDEQY

V gene: TRBV13
CDR3 protein: ASSRGRGNYGYT

V gene: TRBV9
CDR3 protein: ASSAGIGGDNEQF

V gene: TRBV7-3
CDR3 protein: ASSSLAYTGELF

V gene: TRBV7-6
CDR3 protein: ASGGPTTNEKLF

V gene: TRBV5-1
CDR3 protein: ASSLGQDKGQPQH

V gene: TRBV6-4
CDR3 protein: ASSDLRQTNQPQH

V gene: TRBV5-1
CDR3 protein: ASSLAIARAPLVLNEQF

V gene: TRBV5-1
CDR3 protein: ASSLVSDGYTDTQY

V gene: TRBV7-3
CDR3 protein: ARAEPAGRETQY

V gene: TRBV6-1
CDR3 protein: ASSDNRPERSSGNTIY

V gene: TRBV6-2/TRBV6-3
CDR3 protein: ASSYEVPLREQY

V gene: TRBV28
CDR3 protein: ASNEVGGDSKYGYT

V gene: TRBV7-2
CDR3 protein: ASSPGAGSYNEQF

V gene: TRBV20-1
CDR3 protein: SASRDRTSGRSYRETQY

V gene: TRBV2
CDR3 protein: ASSTGTTNTEAF

V gene: TRBV6-1
CDR3 protein: ASSVTSGTYNEQF

V gene: TRBV5-1
CDR3 protein: ASSFEYPGNYGYT

V gene: TRBV29-1
CDR3 protein: SAEGGGYGYT

V gene: TRBV3-1
CDR3 protein: ASSQGWSNTGELF

V gene: TRBV11-2
CDR3 protein: ASSLENRPTGELF

V gene: TRBV20-1
CDR3 protein: SARGSRGYGYT

V gene: TRBV29-1
CDR3 protein: SVDGVGVVYEQF

V gene: TRBV10-2
CDR3 protein: ASFGLAGTDTQY

V gene: TRBV7-2
CDR3 protein: ASSLGLAGKETQY